The clone carrying this T cell receptor (beta chain) occurred many times. Its antigen is unknown. CDR1 DFQATT and CDR2 SNEGSKA come from the germline V gene (reference sequence). The CDR3 has 16 amino acids. The V segment lost 2 bases and the J segment 8 bases; nucleotides outside the gene matches: 14. Preparation of the TCRbeta library used unique molecular identifiers. TCRdb processed the PCR reads anew with MiXCR; each CDR3 protein has one entry. The sample includes 85,000 to 120,000 distinct CDR3 sequences, 7.5% to 9.5% seen only once; the top ten take roughly 15%. The record originates from a study of T-cell reconstitution after alpha-beta-depleted transplantation in children. Whole-study results and caveats: One year after transplant, T-cell counts and diversity came mostly from newly produced T cells. Some patients showed high day-60 TCRbeta diversity, which derived from surviving recipient T cells and thymic progenitors. Expanded graft clones, several hundred of them, were reportedly the source of alpha-beta T cells about two months after transplant.

The receptor was derived from a boy between 2 and 10 years old with acute lymphoblastic leukemia, due to receive a stem cell transplant. Here the sequenced sample was PBMCs, taken before TCRalphabeta/CD19-depleted stem cell transplant. The chain employs TRBV20-1 and TRBJ1-4; 7 bases match TRBD1. The CDR3 reads CSARNFKQGLKEKLFF. The CDR3 bases are TGCAGTGCTAGAAATTTCAAACAGGGGTTAAAGGAAAAACTGTTTTTT.